The T cell receptor (beta chain) under discussion was sequenced for a study of OX40 agonist ivuxolimab in advanced cancers. Across the study: Previous treatment with anti-PD-1, anti-PD-L1 or anti-CTLA-4 therapy was allowed; 40% had received some.

V lost 2 bases and J 6 bases, leaving 13 bases between the germline ends. The CDR3 runs 15 residues. Germline-derived CDR1 and CDR2 are MNHNY and SVGAGI (reference sequence). Assay used: immunoSEQ multiplex PCR; TCRdb lists only in-frame clones, some missing. This sample has about 76,000 clones, with about 80% found just once. Study-level results: CD4+ and CD8+ T cells in blood underwent clonal expansion by week 6 at 0.1 to 3.0 mg/kg. The study found that CD8+ T cells averaged more expanded clones than CD4+.

For this clone: Its target is unknown.

Prior autoimmune disease or systemic immunosuppression barred patients. The origin of this receptor is an adult with an advanced solid tumor such as melanoma, head and neck, liver or kidney cancer. Sample: CD4+ or CD8+ T cells sorted from blood, taken in a trial of the OX40 agonist ivuxolimab. The chain links TRBV6-6 to TRBJ1-4; tentative D call: TRBD1 (5 bases). The CDR3 sequence is CASSYEPGDHEKLFF. CDR3 in DNA: TGTGCCAGCAGTTACGAGCCCGGGGACCATGAAAAACTGTTTTTT.